A single sample gave rise to the 19 T cell receptor beta chains below, sequenced in a study of blood T cell repertoires in COVID-19. This table comes from immunoSEQ multiplex PCR, and its TCRdb copy is limited to in-frame clones, with some not included. This table holds a few hundred thousand clones, 65% to 90% found once. Sequencing was done on a sample of peripheral blood. These receptors all come from a man aged 30 to 45 with active or convalescent COVID-19.

The chain has TRBV10-3 and TRBJ1-1; no clear D gene. The V gene's germline CDR1 is ENHRY and CDR2 SYGVKD. V lost 6 bases and J 8 bases, leaving 13 bases between the germline ends. The CDR3 sequence is 12 residues long. As DNA, the CDR3 is TGTGCCATCAGGCCACGGGAGGGAGAAGCTTTCTTT. Translated, it gives CAIRPREGEAFF.

The chain links TRBV6-2 or TRBV6-3 to TRBJ1-2, with TRBD1 matching 9 bases. The CDR3 is 15 amino acids. Germline trimming cut 3 bases from V and 3 bases from J; bases unmatched to any gene: 5. Germline-derived CDR1 and CDR2 are MNHEY and SVGEGT. CDR3 nucleotide sequence: TGTGCCAGCAGTTATCCGGGACAGGGCTACTATGGCTACACCTTC. Translated: CASSYPGQGYYGYTF.

The chain links TRBV30 to TRBJ1-5; 12 nucleotides line up with TRBD1. Germline V gene data show CDR1 as GTSNPN and CDR2 as SVGIG (reference sequence). CDR3 length: 17 residues. Losses at the gene ends were 3 bases for V and 0 bases for J; bases not matched to a gene: 6. Here the CDR3 reads CAWSRDRGPYSNQPQHF. The DNA of the CDR3 is TGTGCCTGGAGCCGGGACAGGGGGCCTTATAGCAATCAGCCCCAGCATTTT.

This clone was counted a single time. This chain uses TRBV20-1 with TRBJ1-2; D is uncertain. Trimming removed 3 bases at V and 8 bases at J, with 13 bases between. There are 12 residues in the CDR3. Per the germline V gene, CDR1 is DFQATT and CDR2 is SNEGSKA (reference sequence). CDR3 nucleotide sequence: TGCAGTGCTAGTTCCCTTGTGAGCGGCTACACCTTC. Translated, it gives CSASSLVSGYTF.

This chain connects TRBV4-2 to TRBJ1-4, with 9 positions matching TRBD1. This CDR3 is built from 16 residues. The junction had 6 bases not matched to a gene; V was cut back by 0 bases and J by 7 bases. Germline V CDR1 and CDR2: LGHNA, YNFKEQ. CDR3: CASSQDLGDRAEKLFF. CDR3 in DNA: TGTGCCAGCAGCCAAGATCTTGGGGACAGGGCTGAAAAACTGTTTTTT.

V is TRBV6-4 and J is TRBJ2-1, with 12 positions matching TRBD2. CDR3 length equals 14 residues. Germline V gene data show CDR1 as MRHNA and CDR2 as SNTAGT. The J segment lost 7 bases and the V segment lost 3 bases, leaving 1 base of the junction unmatched. The CDR3 reads CASSETSGGNEQFF. The CDR3 coding sequence is TGTGCCAGCAGTGAAACTAGCGGGGGGAATGAGCAGTTCTTC.

This clone is a singleton in its sample. The CDR3 nucleotides are TGTGCCAGCAGCGGTCGGGGGGCCGCTGGGGCCAACGTCCTGACTTTC. This encodes CASSGRGAAGANVLTF. The V and J genes are TRBV7-6 and TRBJ2-6, with D possibly TRBD2 on 7 matching bases. With 5 bases removed from V and 2 bases from J, the gap between germline ends came to 13 bases. The germline V gene encodes CDR1 SGHVS and CDR2 FNYEAQ. This CDR3 contains 16 residues. Supplemented by reference TRBV7-6 and TRBJ2-6, the full variable domain reads GAGVSQSPRYKVTKRGQDVALRCDPISGHVSLYWYRQALGQGPEFLTYFNYEAQQDKSGLPNDRFSAERPEGSISTLTIQRTEQRDSAMYRCASSGRGAAGANVLTFGAGSRLTVL.

V usage is TRBV9 and J usage is TRBJ1-2, with TRBD1 matching 9 bases. In germline, CDR1 is SGDLS, CDR2 YYNGEE. This CDR3 region has 15 residues. Trimming cost V 4 bases and J 2 bases; bases outside gene matches: 6. The CDR3 loop is CASSHRGQGNYGYTF. The CDR3 nucleotides read TGTGCCAGCAGCCACCGGGGACAGGGAAACTATGGCTACACCTTC.

The gene calls are TRBV11-2 and TRBJ2-7; 12 bases are a match to TRBD2. Germline V gene data show CDR1 as SGHAT and CDR2 as FQNNGV. The J segment lost 4 bases and the V segment lost 3 bases, leaving 4 bases of the junction unmatched. The CDR3 has 15 residues. Here the CDR3 DNA reads TGTGCCAGCAGCTTTAGGACTAGCGGGGTTTACGAGCAGTACTTC. Encoded protein: CASSFRTSGVYEQYF.

The rearrangement joins TRBV10-3 to TRBJ2-1; D uncertain. In germline, CDR1 is ENHRY, CDR2 SYGVKD. The CDR3 is made up of 12 amino acids. The V and J ends lost 2 bases and 11 bases respectively, with 10 bases between them. The CDR3 here is CAISERKEKQFF. In DNA form, the CDR3 reads TGTGCCATCAGTGAGCGAAAAGAGAAGCAGTTCTTC.

J is TRBJ1-4 and V is TRBV6-5; no firm D call. Germline V gene sequence: CDR1 MNHEY, CDR2 SVGAGI. V dropped 6 bases and J dropped 4 bases, with 12 bases sitting between them. The CDR3 runs 14 residues. CDR3 DNA sequence: TGTGCCAGCAGCTATCGGGATTATAATGAAAAACTGTTTTTT. Translation gives CASSYRDYNEKLFF.

The V call is TRBV7-9, the J call TRBJ2-1, with 10 bases that match TRBD2. The trim removed 8 bases at V and 7 bases at J, leaving 11 bases unmatched. The CDR3 contains 15 residues. Germline V gene sequence: CDR1 SEHNR, CDR2 FQNEAQ (reference sequence). The CDR3 protein is CASGNLAGGKNEQFF. The CDR3 coding sequence is TGTGCCAGCGGGAACTTAGCGGGGGGTAAGAATGAGCAGTTCTTC.

The rearrangement joins TRBV19 to TRBJ1-6; D ambiguous. There are 12 residues in the CDR3. Germline lookup yields CDR1 LNHDA and CDR2 SQIVND (reference sequence). V lost 8 bases and J lost 8, with 10 bases in between. DNA of the CDR3: TGTGCCAGTCGTGATGCGGATTCACCCCTCCACTTT. It codes for CASRDADSPLHF.

The chain combines TRBV19 with TRBJ1-2; D unresolved. The germline CDR1 and CDR2 sequences are LNHDA and SQIVND (reference sequence). The V gene lost 5 bases and the J gene lost 0 bases, with 13 bases spanning the gap. The CDR3 runs 15 residues. The CDR3, as DNA: TGTGCCAGTAGTCCTAATTTTTCGGCTAACTATGGCTACACCTTC. It yields the protein CASSPNFSANYGYTF. Looking up the rest from reference TRBV19 and TRBJ1-2 gives the full variable domain: DGGITQSPKYLFRKEGQNVTLSCEQNLNHDAMYWYRQDPGQGLRLIYYSQIVNDFQKGDIAEGYSVSREKKESFPLTVTSAQKNPTAFYLCASSPNFSANYGYTFGSGTRLTVV.

The chain employs TRBV29-1 and TRBJ2-7; 9 bases fit TRBD1. The V and J ends lost 2 bases and 3 bases, in that order; junction bases with no gene match: 5. CDR1 and CDR2 from the germline V gene are SQVTM and ANQGSEA. The CDR3 is 14 residues long. CDR3 nucleotide sequence: TGCAGCGTTGAAACCGGGACAGGGAGCTACGAGCAGTACTTC. Translation gives CSVETGTGSYEQYF.

The chain couples TRBV6-6 to TRBJ1-4; D remains unclear. CDR3 length: 13 residues. Germline CDR1 reads MNHNY; CDR2 reads SVGAGI (reference sequence). Trimming removed 5 bases at V and 8 bases at J, with 12 bases between. In DNA, the CDR3 is TGTGCCAGCAGTCGTGGAGGGTCGGAAAAACTGTTTTTT. It codes for CASSRGGSEKLFF.

The chain is built from TRBV2 and TRBJ2-7, with D perhaps matching TRBD1 (6 bases). CDR1 is SNHLY, CDR2 FYNNEI, per germline. The CDR3 extends over 14 amino acids. Trimming shortened V by 6 bases and J by 7 bases, and 19 bases separated the two germline ends. The CDR3 sequence is CASRLGQNVTEQYF. The DNA for the CDR3 is TGTGCCAGCAGGTTAGGACAGAATGTTACAGAGCAGTACTTC.

The CDR3 DNA reads TGTGCCAGCAGTGAACCCAGCGAGGAAGCTTTCTTT. It encodes CASSEPSEEAFF. This chain connects TRBV2 to TRBJ1-1; D gene unclear. Germline V gene lookup returns CDR1 SNHLY and CDR2 FYNNEI. Trimming took off 2 bases at V and 8 bases at J, with 9 bases between the two ends. This CDR3 comprises 12 residues.

This chain uses TRBV7-2 with TRBJ1-2, with D unclear. Germline assignment: CDR1 SGHTA and CDR2 FQGNSA. The CDR3 is 14 amino acids. V was shortened by 5 bases and J by 2 bases, with 12 bases between the two germline ends. Here the CDR3 reads CASSHPRQNYGYTF. CDR3 DNA sequence: TGTGCCAGCAGCCACCCGAGGCAGAACTATGGCTACACCTTC.